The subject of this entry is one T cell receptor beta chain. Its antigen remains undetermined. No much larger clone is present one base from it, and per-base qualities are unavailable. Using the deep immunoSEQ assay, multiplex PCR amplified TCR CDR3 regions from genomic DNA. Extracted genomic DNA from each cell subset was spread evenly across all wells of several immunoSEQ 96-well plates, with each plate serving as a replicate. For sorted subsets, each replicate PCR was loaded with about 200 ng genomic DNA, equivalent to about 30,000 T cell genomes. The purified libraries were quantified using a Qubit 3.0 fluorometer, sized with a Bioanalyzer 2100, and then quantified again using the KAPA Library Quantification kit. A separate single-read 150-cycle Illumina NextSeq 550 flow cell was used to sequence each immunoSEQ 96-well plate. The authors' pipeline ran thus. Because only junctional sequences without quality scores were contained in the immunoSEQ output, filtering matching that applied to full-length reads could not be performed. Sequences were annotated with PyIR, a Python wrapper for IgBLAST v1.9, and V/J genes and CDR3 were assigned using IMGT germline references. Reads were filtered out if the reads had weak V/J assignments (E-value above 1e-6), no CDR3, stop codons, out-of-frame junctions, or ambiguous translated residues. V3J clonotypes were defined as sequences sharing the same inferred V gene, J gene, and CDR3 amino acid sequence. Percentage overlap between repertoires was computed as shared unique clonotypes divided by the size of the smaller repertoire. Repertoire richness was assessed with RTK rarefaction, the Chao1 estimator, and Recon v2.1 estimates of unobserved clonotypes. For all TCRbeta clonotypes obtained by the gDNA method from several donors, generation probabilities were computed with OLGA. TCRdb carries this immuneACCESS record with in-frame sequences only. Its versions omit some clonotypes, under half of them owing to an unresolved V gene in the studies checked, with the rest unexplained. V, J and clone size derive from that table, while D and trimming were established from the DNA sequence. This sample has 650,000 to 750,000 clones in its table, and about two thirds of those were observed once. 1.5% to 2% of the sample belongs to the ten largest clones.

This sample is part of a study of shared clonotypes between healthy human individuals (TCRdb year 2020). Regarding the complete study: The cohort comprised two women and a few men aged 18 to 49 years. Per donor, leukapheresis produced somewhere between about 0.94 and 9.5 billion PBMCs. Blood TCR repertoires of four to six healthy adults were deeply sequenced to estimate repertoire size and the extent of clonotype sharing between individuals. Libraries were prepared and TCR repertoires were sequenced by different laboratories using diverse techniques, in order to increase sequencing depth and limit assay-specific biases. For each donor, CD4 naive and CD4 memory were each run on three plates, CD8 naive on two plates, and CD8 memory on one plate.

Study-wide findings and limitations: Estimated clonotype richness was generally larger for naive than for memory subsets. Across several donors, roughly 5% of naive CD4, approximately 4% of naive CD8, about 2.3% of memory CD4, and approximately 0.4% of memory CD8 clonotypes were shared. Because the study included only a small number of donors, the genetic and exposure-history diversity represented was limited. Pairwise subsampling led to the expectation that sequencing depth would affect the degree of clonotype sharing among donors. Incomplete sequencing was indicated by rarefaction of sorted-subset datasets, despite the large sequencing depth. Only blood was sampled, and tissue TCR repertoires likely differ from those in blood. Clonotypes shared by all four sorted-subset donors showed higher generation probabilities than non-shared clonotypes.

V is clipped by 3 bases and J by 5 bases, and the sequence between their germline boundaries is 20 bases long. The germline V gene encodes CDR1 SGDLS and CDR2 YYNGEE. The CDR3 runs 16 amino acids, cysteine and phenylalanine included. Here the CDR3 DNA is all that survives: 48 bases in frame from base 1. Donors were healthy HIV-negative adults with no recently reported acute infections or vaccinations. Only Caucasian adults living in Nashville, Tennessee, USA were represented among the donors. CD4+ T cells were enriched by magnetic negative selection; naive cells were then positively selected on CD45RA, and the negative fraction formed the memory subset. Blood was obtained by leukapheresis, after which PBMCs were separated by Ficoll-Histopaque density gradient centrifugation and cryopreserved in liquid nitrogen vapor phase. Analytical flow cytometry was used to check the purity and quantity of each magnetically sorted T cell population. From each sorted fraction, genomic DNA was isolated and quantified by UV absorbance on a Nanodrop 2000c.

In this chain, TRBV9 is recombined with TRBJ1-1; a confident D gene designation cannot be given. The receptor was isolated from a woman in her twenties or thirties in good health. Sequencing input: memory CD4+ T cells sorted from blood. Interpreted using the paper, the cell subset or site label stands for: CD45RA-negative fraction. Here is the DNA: TGTGCCAGCAGCGCCAGAAGATTTGGAGGGAGAACTGAAGCTTTCTTT. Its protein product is CASSARRFGGRTEAFF.